This is a list of T cell receptor beta chains from one sample in a study of blood T cell repertoires in COVID-19. The repertoire was sequenced with immunoSEQ multiplex PCR; TCRdb's copy has only in-frame clones and lacks some. The sample comprises 300,000 to 350,000 clones, roughly 85% of which are singletons, and around 4.5% rests with the top ten. The sample taken for sequencing was PBMCs or T cells enriched from blood (not recorded which). These receptors were taken from a woman between 35 and 50 years old with acute COVID-19. CDR3s include the opening cysteine and the closing phenylalanine or tryptophan.

v_call | cdr3_aa
TRBV4-3 | CASSPGGNYGYTF
TRBV2 | CASRRLRDGYTF
TRBV5-6 | CASSSTASNYGYTF
TRBV10-1 | CASPSGKDLAKNIQYF
TRBV19 | CASSFQESSYNEQFF
TRBV10-3 | CAISGTSGQETQYF
TRBV7-9 | CASSFTDSNNNEQFF
TRBV5-4 | CASSVDRVTGEQYF
TRBV27 | CASSLGRSNQPQHF
TRBV3-1/TRBV3-2 | CASSQGPRDNTF
TRBV5-1 | CASSPSPGDSVNSPLHF
TRBV7-2 | CASRTDRSNIQYF
TRBV7-2 | CASSLMEAITDTQYF
TRBV11-2 | CASSSREISNTEAFF
TRBV3-1/TRBV3-2 | CASSPQGGAGELFF
TRBV19 | CATGRVGELFF
TRBV5-6 | CASSSFRQSNEKLFF
TRBV10-3 | CAIRDGQGSNQPQHF
TRBV20-1 | CSASRPGQGLRKQYF
TRBV7-8 | CAGTSGVSTDTQYF
TRBV18 | CASSPTDSQETQYF
TRBV25-1 | CASTKAGAPTNEKLFF
TRBV3-1/TRBV3-2 | CASSQGTSGRLSEQFF
TRBV6-4 | CASSISASGSADTQYF
TRBV19 | CASSILSYGYTF
TRBV3-1/TRBV3-2 | CASSPSGGSGTDTQYF
TRBV7-2 | CASSFGQSYEQYF
TRBV27 | CASRTGTGARGYTF
TRBV11-2 | CASRVLGGGLANTGELFF
TRBV12-3/TRBV12-4 | CASVELPSFRNF
TRBV2 | CASSERQGFYGYTF
TRBV18 | CASSPRTGGDEAFF
TRBV28 | CASRRQGIAKNIQYF
TRBV6-2/TRBV6-3 | CASSYSVLPGTGYNEQFF
TRBV11-2 | CASSRQVRVETGELFF
TRBV11-2 | CASSSPRGQNYGYTF
TRBV7-2 | CASSFGFSGELFF
TRBV3-1/TRBV3-2 | CASSQGGLAGNYEQYF
TRBV19 | CASTSGRIQETQYF
TRBV5-6 | CASSLAGFTVGEQYF
TRBV7-9 | CASSLHGELTEAFF
TRBV2 | CASSAPEDSSGGHQPQHF
TRBV6-1 | CASSEEALGANVLTF
TRBV6-5 | CASRYRDRGTYEQYF
TRBV2 | CASSRDTSSGNTIYF
TRBV11-2 | CASSLGTGGQETQYF
TRBV6-5 | CASLRGLGYGYTF
TRBV7-2 | CASSPARTALNYGYTF
TRBV19 | CASSTWTGSTEAFF
TRBV6-6 | CASSYQGQGREAFF
TRBV5-1 | CASSLGRRGQSEKLFF
TRBV11-3 | CASSLDRDSEAFF
TRBV27 | CASSLFGGAEYGYTF
TRBV12-3/TRBV12-4 | CATGLGDNQPQHF
TRBV7-6 | CASSLAFGGPYEQYF
TRBV7-2 | CASSQVYSEQFF